Included here is one T cell receptor beta chain sequence, with context. The sample belongs to a study of blood T cell repertoires in COVID-19. Overall study context: Collection of acute and convalescent COVID-19 samples took place in the United States, Italy and Spain.

Sequencing used immunoSEQ multiplex PCR; TCRdb keeps in-frame clones, though not all of them. The sample lists approximately 86,000 clones, around 81% occurring once. V was pared by 5 bases and J by 5 bases, with 6 bases of the junction left unmatched. The germline V gene encodes CDR1 MNHNY and CDR2 SVGAGI (reference sequence). There are 13 residues in the CDR3. The chain recombines TRBV6-6 with TRBJ2-7; 7 positions match TRBD2. The specimen sequenced was peripheral blood. This sequence was found in a man over 45 with acute or convalescent COVID-19. Written as DNA, the CDR3 is TGTGCCAGCAGTAGGGACTATCCCCACGAGCAGTACTTC. Translating it yields CASSRDYPHEQYF.